Sequencing of this TCR beta chain was carried out in a study of blood T cell repertoires in COVID-19. The assay was immunoSEQ multiplex PCR, and TCRdb's table has in-frame clones only and misses some. This sample carries around 130,000 clones, more than 70% of them seen once, and the ten largest clones take roughly 7.3%. Germline V lookup: CDR1 MNHEY, CDR2 SVGAGI. J was trimmed by 4 bases and V by 6 bases; bases with no gene match: 3. CDR3 length: 13 residues. The sequence came from a human donor in a cohort sampled during active COVID-19. The chain is built from TRBV6-5 and TRBJ2-7; 10 bases line up with TRBD1. Sequencing used peripheral blood. CDR3 loop: CASRPGQGYEQYF. The DNA for the CDR3 is TGTGCCAGCAGACCGGGACAGGGGTACGAGCAGTACTTC.